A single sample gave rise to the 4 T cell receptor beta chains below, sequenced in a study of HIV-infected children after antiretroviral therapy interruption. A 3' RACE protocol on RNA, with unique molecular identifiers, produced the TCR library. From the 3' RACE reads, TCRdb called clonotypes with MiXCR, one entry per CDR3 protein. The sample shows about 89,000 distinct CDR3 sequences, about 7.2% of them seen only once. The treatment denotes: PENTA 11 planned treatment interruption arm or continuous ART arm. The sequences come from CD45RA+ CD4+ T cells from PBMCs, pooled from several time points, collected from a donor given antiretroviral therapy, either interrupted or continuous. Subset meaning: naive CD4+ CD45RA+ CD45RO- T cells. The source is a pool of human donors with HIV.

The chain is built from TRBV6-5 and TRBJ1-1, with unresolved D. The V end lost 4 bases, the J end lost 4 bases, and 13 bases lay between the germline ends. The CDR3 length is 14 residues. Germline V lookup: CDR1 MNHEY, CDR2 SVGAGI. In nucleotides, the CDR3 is TGTGCCAGCAGTTCTGGTTGGTCCGGCACTGAAGCTTTCTTT. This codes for CASSSGWSGTEAFF.

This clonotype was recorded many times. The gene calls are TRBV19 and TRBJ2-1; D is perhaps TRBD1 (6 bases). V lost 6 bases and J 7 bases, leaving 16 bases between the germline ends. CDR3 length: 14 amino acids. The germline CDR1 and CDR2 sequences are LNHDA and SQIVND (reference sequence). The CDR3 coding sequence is TGTGCCAGTAGACGCGACAGGACGATGAATGAGCAGTTCTTC. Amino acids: CASRRDRTMNEQFF. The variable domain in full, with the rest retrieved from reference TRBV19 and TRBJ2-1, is DGGITQSPKYLFRKEGQNVTLSCEQNLNHDAMYWYRQDPGQGLRLIYYSQIVNDFQKGDIAEGYSVSREKKESFPLTVTSAQKNPTAFYLCASRRDRTMNEQFFGPGTRLTVL.

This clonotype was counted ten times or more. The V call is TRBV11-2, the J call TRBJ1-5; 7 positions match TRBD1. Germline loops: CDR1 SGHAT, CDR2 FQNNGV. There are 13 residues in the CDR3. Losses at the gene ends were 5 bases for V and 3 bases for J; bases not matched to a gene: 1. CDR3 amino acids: CASSTGVNQPQHF. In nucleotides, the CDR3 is TGTGCCAGCAGCACAGGGGTCAATCAGCCCCAGCATTTT. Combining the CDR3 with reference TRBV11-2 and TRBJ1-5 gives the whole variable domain EAGVAQSPRYKIIEKRQSVAFWCNPISGHATLYWYQQILGQGPKLLIQFQNNGVVDDSQLPKDRFSAERLKGVDSTLKIQPAKLEDSAVYLCASSTGVNQPQHFGDGTRLSIL.

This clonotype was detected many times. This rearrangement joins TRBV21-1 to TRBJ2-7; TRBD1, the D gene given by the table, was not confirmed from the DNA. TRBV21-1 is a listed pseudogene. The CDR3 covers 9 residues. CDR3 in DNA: TGTGCCAGCCTGGATTTATGGGGCGTC. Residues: CASLDLWGV.